The clone carrying this T cell receptor (beta chain) is a singleton in its sample. Its specificity is not known. Quantitative 5'-RACE with molecular barcodes produced the TCR beta libraries. From the 5' RACE reads, TCRdb called clonotypes with MiXCR, one entry per CDR3 protein. The sample records a few hundred thousand distinct CDR3 sequences, less than 25% being singletons. This specimen belongs to a study of CD8 T cells in ankylosing spondylitis. Regarding the study as a whole: From matched ankylosing spondylitis synovial fluid, disease-linked clones were reportedly recovered at significantly enriched levels. For ankylosing spondylitis blood, a TCR beta motif of fewer than 10 highly homologous variants appeared characteristic. Earlier authors reported some of these motif variants in reactive arthritis synovial fluid and blood.

Germline CDR1 reads SGHAT; CDR2 reads FQNNGV. Trimming pared 3 bases from V and 5 bases from J, leaving 7 bases between. The CDR3 is made up of 12 amino acids. The TCR sequence derives from a female donor with ankylosing spondylitis or in good health (not recorded which). The chain employs TRBV11-2 and TRBJ2-5, with D unresolved. Source material: blood, either unsorted or a sorted T cell fraction (not recorded which). DNA for the CDR3: TGTGCCAGCAGCTTGTGGGCCGAGACCCAGTACTTC. Its protein product is CASSLWAETQYF.